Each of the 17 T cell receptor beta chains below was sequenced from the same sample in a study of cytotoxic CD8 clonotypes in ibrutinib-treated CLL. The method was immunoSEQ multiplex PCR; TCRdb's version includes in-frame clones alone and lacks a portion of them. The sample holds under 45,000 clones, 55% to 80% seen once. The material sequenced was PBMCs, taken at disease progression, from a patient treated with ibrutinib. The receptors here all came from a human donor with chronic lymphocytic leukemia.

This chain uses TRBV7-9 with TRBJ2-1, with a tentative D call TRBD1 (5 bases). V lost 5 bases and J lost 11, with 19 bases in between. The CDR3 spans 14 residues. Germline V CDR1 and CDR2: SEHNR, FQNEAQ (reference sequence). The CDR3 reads CASSIGAHDDQQFF. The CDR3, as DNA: TGTGCCAGCAGCATAGGGGCCCATGATGATCAGCAGTTCTTC.

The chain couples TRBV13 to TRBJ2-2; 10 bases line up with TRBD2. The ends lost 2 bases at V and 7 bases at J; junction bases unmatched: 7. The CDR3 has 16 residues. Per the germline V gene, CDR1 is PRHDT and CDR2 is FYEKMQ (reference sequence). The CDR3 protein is CASSLPSGSAHGELFF. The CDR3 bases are TGTGCCAGCAGCTTACCTAGCGGGAGCGCTCACGGGGAGCTGTTTTTT. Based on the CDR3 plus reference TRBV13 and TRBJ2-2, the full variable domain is AAGVIQSPRHLIKEKRETATLKCYPIPRHDTVYWYQQGPGQDPQFLISFYEKMQSDKGSIPDRFSAQQFSDYHSELNMSSLELGDSALYFCASSLPSGSAHGELFFGEGSRLTVL.

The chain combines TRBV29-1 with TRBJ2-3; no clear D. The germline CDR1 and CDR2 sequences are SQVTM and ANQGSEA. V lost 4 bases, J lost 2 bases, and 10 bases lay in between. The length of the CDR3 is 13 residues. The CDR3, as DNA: TGCAGCGTTGGCCACTCTTTCACAGATACGCAGTATTTT. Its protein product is CSVGHSFTDTQYF.

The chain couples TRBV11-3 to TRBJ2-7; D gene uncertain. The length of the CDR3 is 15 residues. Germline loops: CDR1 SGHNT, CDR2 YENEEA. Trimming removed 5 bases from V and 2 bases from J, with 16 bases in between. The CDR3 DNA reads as TGTGCCAGCAGCCTCCACCACGATACTCCCTACGAGCAGTACTTC. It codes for CASSLHHDTPYEQYF. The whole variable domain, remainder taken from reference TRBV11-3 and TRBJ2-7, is EAGVVQSPRYKIIEKKQPVAFWCNPISGHNTLYWYLQNLGQGPELLIRYENEEAVDDSQLPKDRFSAERLKGVDSTLKIQPAELGDSAVYLCASSLHHDTPYEQYFGPGTRLTVT.

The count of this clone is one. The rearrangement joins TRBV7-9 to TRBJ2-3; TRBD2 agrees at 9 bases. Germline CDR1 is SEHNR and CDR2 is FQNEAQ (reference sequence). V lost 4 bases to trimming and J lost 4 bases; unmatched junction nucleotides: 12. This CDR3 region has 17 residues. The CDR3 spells CASSSVARTSEADTQYF. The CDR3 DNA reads TGTGCCAGCAGCTCAGTAGCCAGGACTAGCGAAGCAGATACGCAGTATTTT.

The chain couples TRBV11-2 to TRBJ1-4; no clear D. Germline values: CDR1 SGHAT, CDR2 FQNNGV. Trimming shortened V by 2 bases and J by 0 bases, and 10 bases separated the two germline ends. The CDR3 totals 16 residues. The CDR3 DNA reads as TGTGCCAGCAGCTTATCCTCACACTCAACTAATGAAAAACTGTTTTTT. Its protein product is CASSLSSHSTNEKLFF.

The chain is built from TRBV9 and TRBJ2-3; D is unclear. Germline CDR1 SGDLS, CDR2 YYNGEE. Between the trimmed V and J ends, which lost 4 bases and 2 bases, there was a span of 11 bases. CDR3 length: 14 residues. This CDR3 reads CASSINTITDTQYF. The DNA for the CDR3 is TGTGCCAGCAGCATTAACACTATCACAGATACGCAGTATTTT.

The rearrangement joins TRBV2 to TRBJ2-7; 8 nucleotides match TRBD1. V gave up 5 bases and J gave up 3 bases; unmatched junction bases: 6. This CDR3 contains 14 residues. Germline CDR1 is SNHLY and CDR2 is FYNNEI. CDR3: CASSQTGVDYEQYF. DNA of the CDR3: TGTGCCAGCAGTCAGACAGGGGTAGACTACGAGCAGTACTTC.

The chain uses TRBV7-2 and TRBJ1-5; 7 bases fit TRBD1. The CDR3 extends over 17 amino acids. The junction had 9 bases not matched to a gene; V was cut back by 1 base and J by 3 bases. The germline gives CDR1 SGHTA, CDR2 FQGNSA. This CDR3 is CASSLVSAGGNNQPQHF. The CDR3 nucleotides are TGTGCCAGCAGCTTAGTTTCGGCAGGGGGTAACAATCAGCCCCAGCATTTT.

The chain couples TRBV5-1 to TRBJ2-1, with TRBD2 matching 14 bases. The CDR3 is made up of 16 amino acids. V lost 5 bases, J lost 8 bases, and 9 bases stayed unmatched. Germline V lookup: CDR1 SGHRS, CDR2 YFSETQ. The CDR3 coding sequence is TGCGCCAGCAGACAGGGGACTAGCGGGAGTGGGGATGAGCAGTTCTTC. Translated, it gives CASRQGTSGSGDEQFF.

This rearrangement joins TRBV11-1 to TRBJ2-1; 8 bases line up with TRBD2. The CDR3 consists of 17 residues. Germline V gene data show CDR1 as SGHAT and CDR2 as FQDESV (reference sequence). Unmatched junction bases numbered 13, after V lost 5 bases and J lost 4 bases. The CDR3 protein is CASSPRGGTSGYNEQFF. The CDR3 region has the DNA TGTGCCAGCAGCCCTAGGGGGGGTACTAGCGGATACAATGAGCAGTTCTTC.

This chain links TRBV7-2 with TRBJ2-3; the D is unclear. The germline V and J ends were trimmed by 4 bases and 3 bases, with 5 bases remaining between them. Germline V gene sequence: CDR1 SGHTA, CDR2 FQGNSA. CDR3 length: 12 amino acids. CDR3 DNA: TGTGCCAGCAGCTGGGTTACAGATACGCAGTATTTT. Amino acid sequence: CASSWVTDTQYF.

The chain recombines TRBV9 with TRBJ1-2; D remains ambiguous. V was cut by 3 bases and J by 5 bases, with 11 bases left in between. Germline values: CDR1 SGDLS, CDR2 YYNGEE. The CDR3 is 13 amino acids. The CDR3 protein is CASSALPSYGYTF. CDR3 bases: TGTGCCAGCAGCGCCTTGCCCAGTTATGGCTACACCTTC.

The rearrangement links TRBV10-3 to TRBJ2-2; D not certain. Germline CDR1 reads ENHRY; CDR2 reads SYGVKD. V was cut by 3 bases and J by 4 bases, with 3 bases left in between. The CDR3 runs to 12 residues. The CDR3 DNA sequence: TGTGCCATCAGTGAAGGCACCGGGGAGCTGTTTTTT. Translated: CAISEGTGELFF.

This chain's CDR3 is CASSRGQDTDTQYF. In DNA form, the CDR3 reads TGTGCCAGCAGCCGGGGACAAGACACAGATACGCAGTATTTT. The chain carries TRBV5-4 and TRBJ2-3, with TRBD1 as a possible D gene (6 bases). Between the trimmed V and J ends, which lost 4 bases and 2 bases, there was a span of 11 bases. Germline V lookup: CDR1 SGHNT, CDR2 YYREEE (reference sequence). This CDR3 comprises 14 residues.

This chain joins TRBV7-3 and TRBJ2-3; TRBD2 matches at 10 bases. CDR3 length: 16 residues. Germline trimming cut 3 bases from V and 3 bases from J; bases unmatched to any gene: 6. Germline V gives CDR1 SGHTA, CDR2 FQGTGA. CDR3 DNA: TGTGCCAGCAGCTTCGGGTCTAGCGGGAGAACAGATACGCAGTATTTT. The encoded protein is CASSFGSSGRTDTQYF.

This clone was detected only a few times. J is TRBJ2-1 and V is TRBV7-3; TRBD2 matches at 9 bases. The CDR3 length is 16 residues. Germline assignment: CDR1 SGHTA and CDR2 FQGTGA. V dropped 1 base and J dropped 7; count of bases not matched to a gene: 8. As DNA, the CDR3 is TGTGCCAGCAGCTTAAGACTAGCGGCCGGAGAGAATGAGCAGTTCTTC. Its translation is CASSLRLAAGENEQFF.